One TCR beta chain is described in this entry. Its antigen is undetermined. The sample belongs to a study of cytomegalovirus exposure and HLA in healthy donors. Findings of the study overall: Later analysis associated a missense DCLRE1C variant with TCR beta V- and J-gene trimming. The classifier was said to identify cytomegalovirus status with high specificity and sensitivity. CMV antigen specificity was confirmed in vitro for a few CMV-associated chains.

Deletions cut 5 bases from V and 6 bases from J, with 6 bases between. Looked up from germline, CDR1 is SGHTA and CDR2 is FQGNSA. CDR3 size: 11 residues. Researchers ran the PCR with 60 Vbeta and 13 Jbeta primers. How the authors handled the data: Later, tens of millions of unique TCR beta chains were counted in an analysis, and about 10 million of them were shared. The data were produced by immunoSEQ multiplex PCR, yet TCRdb's version contains in-frame clones alone and is incomplete. Clonal size and the V and J genes are those of that table, whereas D and trimming came from the DNA. Of roughly 200,000 clones listed, roughly 80% were seen once; the top ten hold about 0.63%.

Source material: PBMCs. The sequence was obtained from a boy aged 10-17 years in good health and CMV-seronegative. This chain links TRBV7-2 with TRBJ2-3, with D uncertain. This chain's CDR3 is CASSRVDTQYF. The CDR3 coding sequence is TGTGCCAGCAGCCGGGTGGATACGCAGTATTTT.